The 14 T cell receptor beta chains below all came from one sample that was sequenced in a study of cytomegalovirus exposure and HLA in healthy donors. This PCR relied on a set of 60 Vbeta primers and 13 Jbeta primers. Only in-frame clones appear in the TCRdb table, and some are missing; sequencing was by immunoSEQ multiplex PCR. Of under 200,000 clones detected, about 80% appear once; the ten largest clones hold 0.69%. Sequenced sample: PBMCs. These receptors were taken from a woman in her thirties or forties in good health and CMV-seronegative.

This clone was seen only a few times. The chain employs TRBV6-6 and TRBJ2-7; possible D gene TRBD2, 6 bases. V was clipped by 10 bases and J by 6 bases, with 13 bases between them. Germline V gene lookup returns CDR1 MNHNY and CDR2 SVGAGI (reference sequence). This CDR3 is built from 11 residues. The chain's CDR3 is CATGDPSEQYF. CDR3 bases: TGTGCCACGGGGGACCCTTCCGAGCAGTACTTC.

CDR3 DNA: TGTGCCAGCAGCCCGTCGGGACTAGCGGGTTACGATACCGAGCAGTACTTC. Translated: CASSPSGLAGYDTEQYF. The V gene is TRBV11-3, the J gene TRBJ2-7; 12 positions agree with TRBD2. This CDR3 comprises 17 residues. Germline assignment: CDR1 SGHNT and CDR2 YENEEA. Germline trimming cut 5 bases from V and 6 bases from J; bases unmatched to any gene: 14.

The gene calls are TRBV9 and TRBJ2-1, with 12 bases fitting TRBD1. The CDR3 has 14 residues. The junction had 3 bases not matched to a gene; V was cut back by 4 bases and J by 7 bases. The germline CDR1 and CDR2 sequences are SGDLS and YYNGEE. This CDR3 reads CASSPGQGANEQFF. CDR3 sequence (DNA): TGTGCCAGCAGCCCGGGACAGGGGGCTAATGAGCAGTTCTTC.

The V and J genes are TRBV19 and TRBJ2-7; weak D call: TRBD1 (6 bases). Trimming left V 1 base short and J 3 bases short, with 16 bases between. This CDR3 contains 16 residues. CDR1 is LNHDA, CDR2 SQIVND, per germline (reference sequence). CDR3 region: CASSIAWTAPSYEQYF. The DNA for the CDR3 is TGTGCCAGTAGTATAGCATGGACAGCCCCTAGCTACGAGCAGTACTTC.

The rearrangement links TRBV19 to TRBJ1-2; D gene uncertain. In germline, CDR1 is LNHDA, CDR2 SQIVND (reference sequence). CDR3 size: 15 residues. V lost 2 bases, J lost 2 bases, and 12 bases lay in between. The CDR3 nucleotides read TGTGCCAGTAGTATAAAGGCAGAGGGAAACTATGGCTACACCTTC. The encoded protein is CASSIKAEGNYGYTF.

This clone was detected only once. The V and J genes are TRBV19 and TRBJ1-1, with no clear D. This CDR3 contains 16 residues. V shed 6 bases and J shed 1 base, with 18 bases lying between them. Germline lookup yields CDR1 LNHDA and CDR2 SQIVND (reference sequence). The CDR3 here is CASRGQPGSGNTEAFF. The CDR3 nucleotides read TGTGCCAGTAGGGGCCAACCGGGTAGCGGGAACACTGAAGCTTTCTTT.

The gene calls are TRBV11-2 and TRBJ1-1; D not certain. This CDR3 comprises 13 residues. Germline V lookup: CDR1 SGHAT, CDR2 FQNNGV. Trimming left V 7 bases short and J 0 bases short, with 9 bases between. CDR3: CASTELMNTEAFF. The CDR3 DNA reads TGTGCCAGCACGGAGCTAATGAACACTGAAGCTTTCTTT.

The chain links TRBV20-1 to TRBJ1-1; D remains unclear. The V end was cut by 6 bases, the J end by 3 bases, with 8 bases between. The CDR3 has 11 amino acids. The V gene's germline CDR1 is DFQATT and CDR2 SNEGSKA (reference sequence). CDR3 nucleotides: TGCAGTGCACTAGGAGACACTGAAGCTTTCTTT. Translating it yields CSALGDTEAFF.

This chain connects TRBV19 to TRBJ2-7; D perhaps matches TRBD2 (6 bases). V dropped 1 base and J dropped 3 bases, with 13 bases sitting between them. The CDR3 runs 15 residues. Germline CDR1 reads LNHDA; CDR2 reads SQIVND (reference sequence). The CDR3, as DNA: TGTGCCAGTAGTATAGGGGGAGGAGGAGACTACGAGCAGTACTTC. This sequence encodes CASSIGGGGDYEQYF. Together with reference TRBV19 and TRBJ2-7, the CDR3 gives the full variable domain: DGGITQSPKYLFRKEGQNVTLSCEQNLNHDAMYWYRQDPGQGLRLIYYSQIVNDFQKGDIAEGYSVSREKKESFPLTVTSAQKNPTAFYLCASSIGGGGDYEQYFGPGTRLTVT.

This chain joins TRBV9 and TRBJ2-5, with TRBD2 matching over 7 bases. V dropped 4 bases and J dropped 5; count of bases not matched to a gene: 11. Germline-derived CDR1 and CDR2 are SGDLS and YYNGEE. The CDR3 covers 15 residues. Here the CDR3 reads CASSPTAGRGETQYF. The CDR3 DNA follows: TGTGCCAGCAGCCCAACAGCGGGACGGGGGGAGACCCAGTACTTC.

V is TRBV5-6 and J is TRBJ2-5; D possibly corresponds to TRBD1 (6 bases). V was pared by 2 bases and J by 7 bases, with 12 bases between. Germline-derived CDR1 and CDR2 are SGHDT and YYEEEE. The CDR3 spans 13 residues. CDR3 nucleotide sequence: TGTGCCAGCAGCTTACAGGGTTATGGGACCCAGTACTTC. Translation gives CASSLQGYGTQYF.

The chain has TRBV29-1 and TRBJ2-2; D may be TRBD1 (5 bases). Germline-derived CDR1 and CDR2 are SQVTM and ANQGSEA. The CDR3 extends over 15 amino acids. With 0 bases removed from V and 2 bases from J, the gap between germline ends came to 10 bases. The CDR3 sequence is CSVEDWGSNTGELFF. CDR3 bases: TGCAGCGTTGAAGATTGGGGCAGTAACACCGGGGAGCTGTTTTTT.

The rearrangement links TRBV19 to TRBJ1-2, with TRBD1 identical over 8 bases. Trimming took 7 bases from V and 7 from J; bases not matched to a gene: 5. This CDR3 comprises 12 residues. Germline CDR1 reads LNHDA; CDR2 reads SQIVND (reference sequence). The CDR3 bases are TGTGCCAGTAAGACAGGGGTTAGTGGCTACACCTTC. It yields the protein CASKTGVSGYTF.

This clone showed up just once. The germline gene is not matched at one end of the junction; a read error may be the cause. The chain carries TRBV7-9 and TRBJ1-1; weak D call: TRBD1 (5 bases). There are 13 residues in the CDR3. Germline-derived CDR1 and CDR2 are SEHNR and FQNEAQ (reference sequence). CDR3 sequence reads: CSSSLGGFTEAFF. CDR3 nucleotide sequence: TGTTCCAGCAGCTTGGGGGGGTTCACTGAAGCTTTCTTT.